The 17 T cell receptor beta chains reported below all come from one sample, sequenced in a study of blood T cell repertoires in COVID-19. TCRdb's table, derived via immunoSEQ multiplex PCR, lists solely in-frame clones and lacks some. The profile shows some 54,000 clones, 75% to 95% of them singletons. The sample consisted of peripheral blood. Source of these receptors: a man aged 60-69 years with acute or convalescent COVID-19.

CDR3 in amino acids: CAWSHPGALRQPQHF. In DNA, the CDR3 is TGTGCCTGGAGTCACCCAGGGGCCCTTCGTCAGCCCCAGCATTTT. The chain links TRBV30 to TRBJ1-5; a weak D match, TRBD1 (6 bases). This CDR3 is 15 amino acids long. Germline V gene lookup returns CDR1 GTSNPN and CDR2 SVGIG (reference sequence). Deletions cut 2 bases from V and 6 bases from J, with 17 bases between.

This sequence joins TRBV5-1 and TRBJ2-6; D not certain. The CDR3 is made up of 17 amino acids. V was shortened by 0 bases and J by 0 bases, with 10 bases between the two germline ends. Germline values: CDR1 SGHRS, CDR2 YFSETQ. For the CDR3, the DNA is TGCGCCAGCAGCTTGGTAGCAGACCTCTCTGGGGCCAACGTCCTGACTTTC. This encodes CASSLVADLSGANVLTF.

The chain carries TRBV10-3 and TRBJ1-4, with D possibly TRBD1 on 5 matching bases. Trimming left V 6 bases short and J 6 bases short, with 11 bases between. The CDR3 consists of 13 residues. Germline V gene lookup returns CDR1 ENHRY and CDR2 SYGVKD. CDR3 sequence: CAIREGADEKLFF. The CDR3 coding sequence is TGTGCCATCAGAGAAGGGGCAGATGAAAAACTGTTTTTT.

This chain joins TRBV5-4 and TRBJ1-6, with 8 bases aligning to TRBD1. Looked up from germline, CDR1 is SGHNT and CDR2 is YYREEE (reference sequence). V gave up 4 bases and J gave up 8 bases; unmatched junction bases: 5. This CDR3 has 14 residues. The CDR3 here is CASSGQGRDSPLHF. Written as DNA, the CDR3 is TGTGCCAGCAGCGGACAGGGTAGGGATTCACCCCTCCACTTT. Complete variable domain (other parts from reference TRBV5-4 and TRBJ1-6): ETGVTQSPTHLIKTRGQQVTLRCSSQSGHNTVSWYQQALGQGPQFIFQYYREEENGRGNFPPRFSGLQFPNYSSELNVNALELDDSALYLCASSGQGRDSPLHFGNGTRLTVT.

The chain joins TRBV5-4 to TRBJ2-2; TRBD2 is a possible D gene (6 bases). Trimming removed 0 bases at V and 7 bases at J, with 7 bases between. Germline values: CDR1 SGHNT, CDR2 YYREEE (reference sequence). This CDR3 region has 13 residues. The CDR3 region is CASSLEGGGELFF. CDR3 coding DNA: TGTGCCAGCAGCTTGGAGGGAGGCGGGGAGCTGTTTTTT. The full variable domain, rest sourced from reference TRBV5-4 and TRBJ2-2, is ETGVTQSPTHLIKTRGQQVTLRCSSQSGHNTVSWYQQALGQGPQFIFQYYREEENGRGNFPPRFSGLQFPNYSSELNVNALELDDSALYLCASSLEGGGELFFGEGSRLTVL.

The chain has TRBV15 and TRBJ2-1; maybe TRBD1 (5 bases). CDR3 length: 16 residues. V shed 1 base and J shed 4 bases, with 14 bases lying between them. Germline V CDR1 and CDR2: LNHNV, YYDKDF (reference sequence). The CDR3, as DNA: TGTGCCACCAGCAGAGCCCGCCCCGGACAATACAATGAGCAGTTCTTC. Translated, it gives CATSRARPGQYNEQFF.

The chain joins TRBV4-3 to TRBJ2-5; TRBD2 might be the D (6 bases). The germline CDR1 and CDR2 sequences are LGHNA and YSLEER. CDR3 length: 13 amino acids. V was shortened by 2 bases and J by 4 bases, with 8 bases between the two germline ends. In DNA form, the CDR3 reads TGCGCCAGCAGCCAAAGGGGAGGAGAGACCCAGTACTTC. Its translation is CASSQRGGETQYF.

The chain is built from TRBV2 and TRBJ1-3; maybe TRBD1 (5 bases). The CDR3 consists of 15 residues. Trimming took off 6 bases at V and 0 bases at J, with 12 bases between the two ends. In germline, CDR1 is SNHLY, CDR2 FYNNEI. CDR3 sequence (DNA): TGTGCCAGCAGCAGGGACTACTACTCTGGAAACACCATATATTTT. It yields the protein CASSRDYYSGNTIYF.

Here the CDR3 reads CAWSEGVSKPQHF. The CDR3 region has the DNA TGTGCCTGGAGTGAGGGGGTCAGTAAACCCCAGCATTTT. The J gene is TRBJ1-5, the V gene TRBV30; D perhaps matches TRBD1 (6 bases). CDR3 length equals 13 residues. Trimming cost V 1 base and J 10 bases, with 14 bases left between them. Germline loops: CDR1 GTSNPN, CDR2 SVGIG (reference sequence).

The rearrangement uses TRBV6-1 and TRBJ1-1; unclear D gene. CDR3 size: 16 residues. In germline, CDR1 is MNHNS, CDR2 SASEGT. Trimming pared 1 base from V and 0 bases from J, leaving 12 bases between. For the CDR3, the DNA is TGTGCCAGCAGTGAAGTGTCAGGCAATTTGAACACTGAAGCTTTCTTT. Residues: CASSEVSGNLNTEAFF.

The chain recombines TRBV6-2 or TRBV6-3 with TRBJ2-7; 7 bases fit TRBD1. The trim removed 2 bases at V and 3 bases at J, leaving 4 bases unmatched. Looked up from germline, CDR1 is MNHEY and CDR2 is SVGEGT. The length of the CDR3 is 14 residues. CDR3 amino acids: CASSYHRDSYEQYF. For the CDR3, the DNA is TGTGCCAGCAGTTACCACAGGGACAGCTACGAGCAGTACTTC.

The genes are TRBV19 and TRBJ2-4; TRBD2 aligns across 9 bases. CDR1 is LNHDA and CDR2 is SQIVND in the germline V gene (reference sequence). This CDR3 is built from 15 residues. The junction had 6 bases not matched to a gene; V was cut back by 3 bases and J by 6 bases. The chain's CDR3 is CASSISSGTINIQYF. DNA for the CDR3: TGTGCCAGTAGTATTTCTAGCGGGACTATAAACATTCAGTACTTC.

This clone was seen once. The chain links TRBV27 to TRBJ1-2, with D maybe TRBD1 (5 bases). Deletions cut 3 bases from V and 6 bases from J, with 11 bases between. Germline-derived CDR1 and CDR2 are MNHEY and SMNVEV (reference sequence). The CDR3 contains 13 residues. The CDR3 DNA reads TGTGCCAGCAGTTTTCGGGGGACTAATGGCTACACCTTC. It yields the protein CASSFRGTNGYTF.

V usage is TRBV29-1 and J usage is TRBJ2-7; D is possibly TRBD2 (5 bases). The length of the CDR3 is 13 residues. CDR1 is SQVTM and CDR2 is ANQGSEA in the germline V gene. Between the trimmed V and J ends, which lost 0 bases and 4 bases, there was a span of 10 bases. The CDR3 DNA reads TGCAGCGTTGAAGACCGCGAGGGTTACGAGCAGTACTTC. Translating it yields CSVEDREGYEQYF.

The chain employs TRBV19 and TRBJ2-7, with D possibly matching TRBD1 (5 bases). V was clipped by 3 bases and J by 2 bases, with 14 bases between them. The CDR3 runs 15 residues. The germline V gene has CDR1 LNHDA and CDR2 SQIVND (reference sequence). The CDR3: CASSILAAGTYEQYF. The CDR3 nucleotides read TGTGCCAGTAGTATCCTCGCGGCAGGGACCTACGAGCAGTACTTC.

V gene TRBV4-2 combines with J gene TRBJ2-7, with D perhaps TRBD1 (6 bases). With 6 bases removed from V and 3 bases from J, the gap between germline ends came to 12 bases. Germline loops: CDR1 LGHNA, CDR2 YNFKEQ. CDR3 length: 13 residues. CDR3 region: CASRRDTGYEQYF. The DNA for the CDR3 is TGTGCCAGCAGACGGGACACTGGCTACGAGCAGTACTTC.

V gene TRBV9 combines with J gene TRBJ1-3; 7 nucleotides line up with TRBD1. From germline, CDR1 is SGDLS and CDR2 YYNGEE. CDR3 size: 16 residues. Trimming at V came to 3 bases and at J to 1 base, leaving 7 bases not matched to a gene. DNA for the CDR3: TGTGCCAGCAGCGCGGTCTTACAGGGGTCTGGAAACACCATATATTTT. Translated, it gives CASSAVLQGSGNTIYF.